These 20 T cell receptor beta chains were sequenced from one sample in a study of type 1 regulatory T cells. These receptors have no known antigen. TCRdb called the reads again in MiXCR, with one record for every CDR3 protein. In the table there are about 65,000 distinct CDR3 sequences, 49% of which are singletons. The sequencing sample was made of cultured non-Tr1 T cells, either the whole culture or a sorted T cell fraction (not recorded which). These receptor sequences come from a human donor in good health.

This clonotype came up a few times. This chain connects TRBV7-9 to TRBJ1-1; 7 nucleotides align to TRBD1. The CDR3 is made up of 17 amino acids. Germline CDR1 is SEHNR and CDR2 is FQNEAQ (reference sequence). With 3 bases clipped from V and 4 bases from J, the junction kept 14 bases outside the gene matches. In nucleotides, the CDR3 is TGTGCCAGCAGCTTCCTGACAGGGACTTCCTTAAGCACTGAAGCTTTCTTT. The encoded protein is CASSFLTGTSLSTEAFF.

The V call is TRBV15, the J call TRBJ2-5; D unclear. This CDR3 has 13 residues. Germline CDR1 reads LNHNV; CDR2 reads YYDKDF (reference sequence). Trimming took 1 base from V and 2 from J, leaving 5 bases between them. The CDR3 protein is CATSRGFQETQYF. The CDR3 DNA is TGTGCCACCAGCAGAGGATTTCAAGAGACCCAGTACTTC.

The CDR3 loop is CASSHDGGAYTGELFF. The CDR3, as DNA: TGCGCCAGCTCCCACGACGGGGGGGCGTACACCGGGGAGCTGTTTTTT. The chain combines TRBV5-1 with TRBJ2-2; 8 bases align to TRBD2. Germline-derived CDR1 and CDR2 are SGHRS and YFSETQ. J lost 3 bases, V lost 7 bases, and 11 bases had no gene match. The CDR3 is made up of 16 amino acids.

This clonotype came up a few times. The rearrangement uses TRBV5-1 and TRBJ2-2; TRBD1 matches at 11 bases. Trimming cost V 8 bases and J 4 bases; bases outside gene matches: 4. Per germline, CDR1 SGHRS and CDR2 YFSETQ. CDR3 length equals 14 residues. This CDR3 is CASSGTGGTGELFF. The DNA for the CDR3 is TGCGCCAGTTCCGGGACAGGGGGCACCGGGGAGCTGTTTTTT.

The genes are TRBV5-6 and TRBJ2-3, with a weak D call TRBD2 (6 bases). V lost 3 bases and J lost 0, with 14 bases in between. Germline V gives CDR1 SGHDT, CDR2 YYEEEE. CDR3 length: 16 amino acids. CDR3 residues: CASSSIGGTSTDTQYF. CDR3 coding DNA: TGTGCCAGCAGCTCGATCGGGGGAACCAGCACAGATACGCAGTATTTT.

The sample holds a few counts of this clonotype. This rearrangement joins TRBV12-3 or TRBV12-4 to TRBJ1-2; no clear D. Trimming shortened V by 5 bases and J by 3 bases, and 10 bases separated the two germline ends. CDR3 length: 13 residues. Here the CDR3 DNA reads TGTGCCAGCAGTAGGTCCCTAGACTATGGCTACACCTTC. Its translation is CASSRSLDYGYTF.

The rearrangement uses TRBV27 and TRBJ1-2; a weak D match, TRBD1 (5 bases). CDR1 and CDR2 (germline): MNHEY, SMNVEV (reference sequence). The germline V and J ends were trimmed by 4 bases and 8 bases, with 14 bases remaining between them. The CDR3 runs to 13 residues. CDR3 residues: CASSWGGLGGYTF. CDR3 DNA: TGTGCCAGCAGTTGGGGCGGACTCGGCGGCTACACCTTC.

J is TRBJ1-1 and V is TRBV4-3, with 10 nucleotides matching TRBD1. V shed 3 bases and J 6 bases; nucleotides not matched to a gene: 10. CDR1 is LGHNA and CDR2 is YSLEER in the germline V gene. The CDR3 totals 16 residues. The CDR3 DNA reads as TGCGCCAGCAGCCAGTCTGCAGGACAGGGGGTGTCTGAAGCTTTCTTT. Translated: CASSQSAGQGVSEAFF.

This clonotype was seen repeatedly, ten times or more. V and J are TRBV14 and TRBJ1-6, with a weak D call TRBD1 (5 bases). The CDR3 length is 13 residues. Germline V gene lookup returns CDR1 SGHDN and CDR2 FVKESK. Trimming took off 5 bases at V and 8 bases at J, with 10 bases between the two ends. In DNA, the CDR3 is TGTGCCAGCAGCAGCCAGGGTTATTCACCCCTCCACTTT. Amino acid sequence: CASSSQGYSPLHF.

The V call is TRBV20-1, the J call TRBJ2-1; D perhaps matches TRBD1 (5 bases). Trimming took 4 bases from V and 7 from J, leaving 23 bases between them. There are 16 residues in the CDR3. Looked up from germline, CDR1 is DFQATT and CDR2 is SNEGSKA (reference sequence). The CDR3 is CSAILPGQSRWNEQFF. In DNA form, the CDR3 reads TGCAGTGCTATCCTCCCCGGACAATCACGGTGGAATGAGCAGTTCTTC.

The V call is TRBV6-5, the J call TRBJ2-7, with D unresolved. The germline gives CDR1 MNHEY, CDR2 SVGAGI. V gave up 5 bases and J gave up 0 bases, with 11 bases separating them. The CDR3 is made up of 14 amino acids. CDR3 coding DNA: TGTGCCAGCAGTATTACACGACCCTCCTACGAGCAGTACTTC. It encodes CASSITRPSYEQYF.

This chain joins TRBV12-3 or TRBV12-4 and TRBJ2-3; 7 nucleotides agree with TRBD2. V trimming: 4 bases; J trimming: 2 bases; junction bases outside the gene matches: 9. The CDR3 is 16 amino acids. Here the CDR3 DNA reads TGTGCCAGCAGTTCACCCCAGGGAGGGGCCACAGATACGCAGTATTTT. It translates to CASSSPQGGATDTQYF.

The V and J genes are TRBV6-1 and TRBJ1-1; TRBD1 might be the D (5 bases). Trimming removed 5 bases from V and 0 bases from J, with 10 bases in between. This CDR3 has 14 amino acids. Germline CDR1 is MNHNS and CDR2 is SASEGT. DNA of the CDR3: TGTGCCAGCAGTTGGGGACGGGTGAACACTGAAGCTTTCTTT. Its translation is CASSWGRVNTEAFF.

This chain connects TRBV12-5 to TRBJ2-1; D not certain. Trimming shortened V by 7 bases and J by 0 bases, and 10 bases separated the two germline ends. The CDR3 has 14 amino acids. CDR1 is LGHNT and CDR2 is FRNRAP in the germline V gene. The CDR3 sequence: CASAALSSYNEQFF. CDR3 nucleotide sequence: TGTGCTAGTGCCGCCCTGAGCTCCTACAATGAGCAGTTCTTC.

This clonotype was observed at least ten times. The chain is built from TRBV7-2 and TRBJ1-5, with D unclear. There are 13 residues in the CDR3. V was cut by 5 bases and J by 1 base, with 6 bases left in between. The germline V gene encodes CDR1 SGHTA and CDR2 FQGNSA. The CDR3 sequence is CASSRRSNQPQHF. The CDR3 DNA reads TGTGCCAGCAGCCGCAGGAGCAATCAGCCCCAGCATTTT. Full variable domain (remainder filled in from reference TRBV7-2 and TRBJ1-5): GAGVSQSPSNKVTEKGKDVELRCDPISGHTALYWYRQSLGQGLEFLIYFQGNSAPDKSGLPSDRFSAERTGGSVSTLTIQRTQQEDSAVYLCASSRRSNQPQHFGDGTRLSIL.

This clonotype was detected only a few times. The rearrangement uses TRBV2 and TRBJ2-7, with 10 positions matching TRBD2. Germline loops: CDR1 SNHLY, CDR2 FYNNEI. CDR3 length: 16 amino acids. V was clipped by 7 bases and J by 5 bases; unmatched bases: 14. The CDR3 DNA reads as TGTGCCAGCACCGAACGGGAAGCGGGGGGGCGAAACGAGCAGTACTTC. Translated: CASTEREAGGRNEQYF.

The chain joins TRBV13 to TRBJ2-3, with 9 bases fitting TRBD2. The J segment lost 5 bases and the V segment lost 0 bases, leaving 9 bases of the junction unmatched. CDR1 is PRHDT, CDR2 FYEKMQ, per germline (reference sequence). There are 17 residues in the CDR3. CDR3: CASSLGLGRGGRDTQYF. The CDR3 DNA reads as TGTGCCAGCAGCTTAGGCCTGGGGCGGGGGGGCAGAGATACGCAGTATTTT.

The chain joins TRBV5-1 to TRBJ2-7; no clear D. V was clipped by 0 bases and J by 3 bases, with 10 bases between them. The CDR3 is made up of 14 amino acids. Germline values: CDR1 SGHRS, CDR2 YFSETQ. This CDR3 reads CASSLADRSYEQYF. In nucleotides, the CDR3 is TGCGCCAGCAGCTTGGCGGACCGAAGCTACGAGCAGTACTTC.

Regarding this clonotype: At one end, the junction sequence differs from germline, possibly due to a read error. V is TRBV9 and J is TRBJ1-2; 8 nucleotides match TRBD1. Germline V CDR1 and CDR2: SGDLS, YYNGEE. This CDR3 comprises 15 residues. The CDR3 region is CASSVSPGGNCGYTF. The CDR3 DNA reads as TGTGCCAGCAGCGTATCGCCAGGGGGCAACTGTGGCTACACCTTC.

This clonotype was observed a handful of times. J is TRBJ1-1 and V is TRBV3-1, with D unresolved. From germline, CDR1 is LGHDT and CDR2 YNNKEL (reference sequence). V lost 1 base, J lost 2 bases, and 11 bases lay in between. The CDR3 is made up of 15 amino acids. The CDR3 sequence is CASSQGRSANTEAFF. CDR3 bases: TGTGCCAGCAGCCAAGGAAGGTCAGCCAACACTGAAGCTTTCTTT.